Below, 27 T cell receptor beta chains from the same sample are listed, as sequenced in a study of blood T cell repertoires in COVID-19. Method: immunoSEQ multiplex PCR; TCRdb's copy keeps in-frame clones and lacks some. The data show around 60,000 clones, approximately 80% seen once. Sequencing was performed on peripheral blood. The receptors were gathered from a man between 60 and 70 years old with acute or convalescent COVID-19.

The V and J genes are TRBV19 and TRBJ2-1, with TRBD1 matching 7 bases. This CDR3 is 14 amino acids long. CDR1 and CDR2 (germline): LNHDA, SQIVND (reference sequence). J gave up 15 bases and V 5 bases, and 16 bases lay outside the gene matches. CDR3 sequence: CASSGPLGTAYPFF. The CDR3 DNA follows: TGTGCCAGTAGTGGGCCCCTCGGGACAGCCTATCCGTTCTTC.

This sequence joins TRBV28 and TRBJ2-7; 9 nucleotides align to TRBD1. The CDR3 has 15 residues. From germline, CDR1 is MDHEN and CDR2 SYDVKM. Trimming at V came to 4 bases and at J to 3 bases, leaving 7 bases not matched to a gene. The CDR3, as DNA: TGTGCCAGCAGTTCGGGACAGGGAGGGATCTACGAGCAGTACTTC. It specifies CASSSGQGGIYEQYF.

The chain uses TRBV3-1 (or the pseudogene TRBV3-2) and TRBJ1-4; 8 bases agree with TRBD1. Germline V gene sequence: CDR1 LGHDT, CDR2 YNNKEL (reference sequence). The trim removed 3 bases at V and 7 bases at J, leaving 7 bases unmatched. The CDR3 spans 15 residues. CDR3 residues: CASSHSDRDPEKLFF. DNA for the CDR3: TGTGCCAGCAGCCACTCGGACAGGGATCCTGAAAAACTGTTTTTT.

The chain links TRBV18 to TRBJ2-1, with D perhaps matching TRBD1 (6 bases). In germline, CDR1 is KGHSH, CDR2 LQKENI. The CDR3 is 13 residues long. Trimming took off 5 bases at V and 9 bases at J, with 14 bases between the two ends. CDR3 amino acids: CASSIQGEGEQFF. The CDR3 DNA reads TGTGCCAGCTCAATACAGGGTGAGGGTGAGCAGTTCTTC.

This clone appeared a few times. V usage is TRBV6-5 and J usage is TRBJ1-3; TRBD1 matches 9 bases. The CDR3 has 14 amino acids. Per germline, CDR1 MNHEY and CDR2 SVGAGI. J gave up 7 bases and V 4 bases, and 5 bases lay outside the gene matches. CDR3 in amino acids: CASSLGQGLNTIYF. For the CDR3, the DNA is TGTGCCAGCAGTTTAGGACAGGGGTTGAACACCATATATTTT.

The chain recombines TRBV5-1 with TRBJ2-5; D may be TRBD2 (6 bases). V dropped 5 bases and J dropped 2 bases, with 16 bases sitting between them. From germline, CDR1 is SGHRS and CDR2 YFSETQ. This CDR3 is 15 amino acids long. CDR3 in amino acids: CASSSLGAGQETQYF. The CDR3 nucleotides are TGCGCCAGCAGTTCTCTAGGGGCGGGGCAAGAGACCCAGTACTTC.

This chain uses TRBV30 with TRBJ1-6; no reliable D call. Trimming took 1 base from V and 8 from J, leaving 9 bases between them. Per the germline V gene, CDR1 is GTSNPN and CDR2 is SVGIG (reference sequence). The CDR3 is 13 amino acids. In DNA form, the CDR3 reads TGTGCCTGGAGTGCCCCCCCAGATTCACCCCTCCACTTT. Translated: CAWSAPPDSPLHF.

The chain joins TRBV5-1 to TRBJ1-4, with TRBD1 as a possible D gene (6 bases). From germline, CDR1 is SGHRS and CDR2 YFSETQ. The CDR3 runs 15 residues. Trimming removed 4 bases from V and 7 bases from J, with 17 bases in between. CDR3 in DNA: TGCGCCAGCAGCAGGGCTTCAGGGGCGCGTGAAAAACTGTTTTTT. Amino acids: CASSRASGAREKLFF.

The chain has TRBV25-1 and TRBJ1-1; TRBD1 matches 7 bases. Germline V lookup: CDR1 MGHDK, CDR2 SYGVNS. The J segment lost 6 bases and the V segment lost 2 bases, leaving 12 bases of the junction unmatched. The CDR3 covers 16 residues. The CDR3 is CASSEIDREMGAEAFF. In nucleotides, the CDR3 is TGTGCCAGCAGTGAAATTGACAGGGAGATGGGGGCTGAAGCTTTCTTT.

This clone was recorded a few times. The V gene is TRBV10-3, the J gene TRBJ1-6; TRBD1 agrees at 9 bases. V lost 3 bases to trimming and J lost 10 bases; unmatched junction nucleotides: 7. The CDR3 extends over 15 amino acids. Germline V gives CDR1 ENHRY, CDR2 SYGVKD. CDR3 coding DNA: TGTGCCATCAGTGAAATACAGGGGGCGGAGTCACCCCTCCACTTT. Its translation: CAISEIQGAESPLHF.

The chain recombines TRBV7-2 with TRBJ2-7; 9 bases fit TRBD2. J gave up 2 bases and V 1 base, and 0 bases lay outside the gene matches. Germline V gives CDR1 SGHTA, CDR2 FQGNSA. CDR3 length: 14 amino acids. CDR3 nucleotide sequence: TGTGCCAGCAGCTTAGGACTAGCGGCCTACGAGCAGTACTTC. Translated: CASSLGLAAYEQYF.

V usage is TRBV9 and J usage is TRBJ2-2; a possible D gene is TRBD1 (5 bases). The V end was cut by 4 bases, the J end by 0 bases, with 13 bases between. There are 16 residues in the CDR3. Germline lookup yields CDR1 SGDLS and CDR2 YYNGEE. The CDR3 region is CASSLYRSSNTGELFF. The CDR3 DNA is TGTGCCAGCAGCTTGTACAGGTCTTCGAACACCGGGGAGCTGTTTTTT.

The table lists this clone with a few counts. This rearrangement joins TRBV6-5 to TRBJ1-1; D remains unclear. CDR1 and CDR2 (germline): MNHEY, SVGAGI. This CDR3 has 14 residues. V shed 2 bases and J shed 2 bases, with 9 bases lying between them. The CDR3 DNA reads TGTGCCAGCAGTTACGAGGCTTCTAACACTGAAGCTTTCTTT. It specifies CASSYEASNTEAFF.

The chain couples TRBV14 to TRBJ1-6; perhaps TRBD1 as D (6 bases). The CDR3 extends over 15 amino acids. Germline V gene sequence: CDR1 SGHDN, CDR2 FVKESK. V lost 0 bases, J lost 7 bases, and 10 bases lay in between. This chain's CDR3 is CASSQDLQGNSPLHF. As DNA, the CDR3 is TGTGCCAGCAGCCAAGATCTACAGGGCAATTCACCCCTCCACTTT. Supplemented by reference TRBV14 and TRBJ1-6, the full variable domain reads EAGVTQFPSHSVIEKGQTVTLRCDPISGHDNLYWYRRVMGKEIKFLLHFVKESKQDESGMPNNRFLAERTGGTYSTLKVQPAELEDSGVYFCASSQDLQGNSPLHFGNGTRLTVT.

In this sample, this clone turned up a few times. The V call is TRBV19, the J call TRBJ2-7, with TRBD1 as a possible D gene (5 bases). The ends were cut back, 6 bases at V and 0 bases at J, with 15 bases in the middle. CDR1 LNHDA and CDR2 SQIVND come from the germline V gene (reference sequence). The CDR3 consists of 15 residues. CDR3 sequence (DNA): TGTGCCAGTAGCCTACAGGACGGTAGCTCCTACGAGCAGTACTTC. Amino acids: CASSLQDGSSYEQYF.

V gene TRBV29-1 combines with J gene TRBJ1-2; 8 nucleotides agree with TRBD1. The V gene end was trimmed by 1 base and the J gene end by 1 base; junction bases not matched to a gene: 8. The CDR3 has 16 amino acids. Per germline, CDR1 SQVTM and CDR2 ANQGSEA. The CDR3 reads CSVEGRGQAINYGYTF. The CDR3 nucleotides are TGCAGCGTTGAAGGGCGGGGACAGGCTATTAACTATGGCTACACCTTC.

V and J are TRBV19 and TRBJ1-2; D is unresolved. Germline assignment: CDR1 LNHDA and CDR2 SQIVND (reference sequence). This CDR3 contains 12 residues. V shed 7 bases and J shed 4 bases, with 10 bases lying between them. As DNA, the CDR3 is TGTGCCAGTACCGATCGCGCCTATGGCTACACCTTC. This codes for CASTDRAYGYTF.

The chain uses TRBV5-6 and TRBJ1-4; TRBD1 matches 10 bases. The CDR3 loop spans 15 amino acids. Per the germline V gene, CDR1 is SGHDT and CDR2 is YYEEEE. Unmatched junction bases numbered 2, after V lost 0 bases and J lost 6 bases. The CDR3 loop reads CASSLVGQGDEKLFF. In DNA form, the CDR3 reads TGTGCCAGCAGCTTGGTTGGACAGGGGGATGAAAAACTGTTTTTT.

This clone was counted between two and nine times. V gene TRBV5-1 combines with J gene TRBJ1-3, with a weak D call TRBD1 (6 bases). CDR3 size: 14 residues. Germline assignment: CDR1 SGHRS and CDR2 YFSETQ. Trimming shortened V by 5 bases and J by 2 bases, and 11 bases separated the two germline ends. CDR3 in amino acids: CASSYREAGNTIYF. CDR3 nucleotide sequence: TGCGCCAGCAGTTACAGGGAAGCTGGAAACACCATATATTTT.

The chain is built from TRBV7-3 and TRBJ2-2; D remains ambiguous. The germline V gene has CDR1 SGHTA and CDR2 FQGTGA. The V gene lost 3 bases and the J gene lost 0 bases, with 11 bases spanning the gap. This CDR3 region has 16 residues. The chain's CDR3 is CASSFRFSANTGELFF. The DNA of the CDR3 is TGTGCCAGCAGCTTCCGTTTTTCCGCGAACACCGGGGAGCTGTTTTTT. The full variable domain, with the rest looked up from reference TRBV7-3 and TRBJ2-2, is GAGVSQTPSNKVTEKGKYVELRCDPISGHTALYWYRQSLGQGPEFLIYFQGTGAADDSGLPNDRFFAVRPEGSVSTLKIQRTERGDSAVYLCASSFRFSANTGELFFGEGSRLTVL.

This clone was observed a few times. The chain carries TRBV2 and TRBJ1-2, with 7 nucleotides matching TRBD1. The J segment lost 4 bases and the V segment lost 6 bases, leaving 5 bases of the junction unmatched. This CDR3 is 13 amino acids long. Germline V lookup: CDR1 SNHLY, CDR2 FYNNEI. The CDR3 loop reads CASRGDSPYGYTF. The CDR3 nucleotides read TGTGCCAGCAGGGGGGACAGCCCCTATGGCTACACCTTC.

The gene calls are TRBV29-1 and TRBJ2-1; D unclear. The CDR3 loop spans 14 amino acids. Germline V gene data show CDR1 as SQVTM and CDR2 as ANQGSEA. V was cut by 3 bases and J by 4 bases, with 13 bases left in between. CDR3 residues: CSVDPNTPYNEQFF. CDR3 DNA sequence: TGCAGCGTTGATCCCAACACGCCGTACAATGAGCAGTTCTTC.

This clone showed up just once. V and J are TRBV27 and TRBJ2-5, with 8 positions matching TRBD2. Germline CDR1 is MNHEY and CDR2 is SMNVEV (reference sequence). The CDR3 totals 15 residues. With 6 bases clipped from V and 1 base from J, the junction kept 7 bases outside the gene matches. CDR3 nucleotide sequence: TGTGCCAGCAGGTCAGCGGGGGCCCGCCAAGAGACCCAGTACTTC. Encoded protein: CASRSAGARQETQYF.

V gene TRBV7-2 combines with J gene TRBJ1-5; TRBD1 aligns across 7 bases. Germline V gives CDR1 SGHTA, CDR2 FQGNSA. V lost 5 bases to trimming and J lost 3 bases; unmatched junction nucleotides: 7. The CDR3 length is 15 residues. DNA for the CDR3: TGTGCCAGCAGCCCTTATACAGGGGTCAATCAGCCCCAGCATTTT. Translated: CASSPYTGVNQPQHF.

The chain carries TRBV6-2 or TRBV6-3 and TRBJ2-7; a weak D match, TRBD1 (5 bases). CDR1 MNHEY and CDR2 SVGEGT come from the germline V gene. V was shortened by 5 bases and J by 0 bases, with 11 bases between the two germline ends. CDR3 length: 14 amino acids. The CDR3 DNA is TGTGCCAGCAGTAAACAGGATTTCTCCTACGAGCAGTACTTC. Its translation is CASSKQDFSYEQYF.

The chain employs TRBV15 and TRBJ1-3; D might be TRBD1 (5 bases). Per the germline V gene, CDR1 is LNHNV and CDR2 is YYDKDF (reference sequence). V lost 3 bases and J lost 0, with 18 bases in between. This CDR3 has 18 amino acids. Here the CDR3 reads CATSSHTGPRISGNTIYF. Written as DNA, the CDR3 is TGTGCCACCAGCAGTCACACAGGTCCCCGGATCTCTGGAAACACCATATATTTT.

V is TRBV3-1 (or the pseudogene TRBV3-2) and J is TRBJ1-5; no clear D. Trimming left V 1 base short and J 7 bases short, with 5 bases between. The germline V gene encodes CDR1 LGHDT and CDR2 YNNKEL (reference sequence). This CDR3 spans 12 amino acids. DNA of the CDR3: TGTGCCAGCAGCCAAGGAGAGCAGCCCCAGCATTTT. Translation: CASSQGEQPQHF.